The sequence of this T cell receptor (beta chain) was determined in a study of spatial heterogeneity in lung cancer. TCRdb recomputed calls from the 5' RACE reads with MiXCR, one row per CDR3 protein. The sample records 2,000 or so distinct CDR3 sequences, 16% being singletons. This clonotype ranks as medium-sized. Time point noted: sample taken at primary tumor resection. V lost 6 bases, J lost 0 bases, and 12 bases lay in between. Germline CDR1 SNHLY, CDR2 FYNNEI. This CDR3 is built from 16 residues. This clonotype originated in a male donor with early-stage non-small cell lung cancer. The sequenced sample was normal lung tissue next to the tumor, obtained at surgery. This chain uses TRBV2 with TRBJ2-6, with a possible D match to TRBD1 (5 bases). Written as DNA, the CDR3 is TGTGCCAGCAGCCCAGACAGTAGCTCTGGGGCCAACGTCCTGACTTTC. Translation gives CASSPDSSSGANVLTF. Using reference TRBV2 and TRBJ2-6 for the parts outside the CDR3, the full variable domain is EPEVTQTPSHQVTQMGQEVILRCVPISNHLYFYWYRQILGQKVEFLVSFYNNEISEKSEIFDDQFSVERPDGSNFTLKIRSTKLEDSAMYFCASSPDSSSGANVLTFGAGSRLTVL.